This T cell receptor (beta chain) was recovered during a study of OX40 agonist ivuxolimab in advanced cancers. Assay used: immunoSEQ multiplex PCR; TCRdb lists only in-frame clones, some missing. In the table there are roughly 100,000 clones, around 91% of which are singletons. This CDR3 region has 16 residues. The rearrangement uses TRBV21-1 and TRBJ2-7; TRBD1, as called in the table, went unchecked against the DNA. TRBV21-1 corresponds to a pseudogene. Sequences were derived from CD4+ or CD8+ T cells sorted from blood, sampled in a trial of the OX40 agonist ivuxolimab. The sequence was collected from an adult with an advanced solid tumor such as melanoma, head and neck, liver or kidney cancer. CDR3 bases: TGTGCCAGCAGCACGTCATACCGCAGGGGGCGCAACGAGCAGTACTTC. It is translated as CASSTSYRRGRNEQYF.